This T cell receptor (beta chain) was sequenced in a study of cytomegalovirus exposure and HLA in healthy donors. Study conclusions and caveats: Analyzed later, association rates of TCRs varied across HLA loci, with DRB1 most and HLA-C fewest. A list of roughly 180 TCR beta chains associated with cytomegalovirus was given. A later analysis showed that HLA-associated TCR beta chains had undergone more clonal expansion than equally common others.

A multiplex PCR was run with 60 Vbeta primers and 13 Jbeta primers. Libraries were prepared by immunoSEQ multiplex PCR; TCRdb keeps only in-frame clonotypes and omits some of them. This sample has over 150,000 clones; approximately 84% occur once, and the top ten carry under 5%. Germline trimming cut 7 bases from V and 3 bases from J; bases unmatched to any gene: 5. This CDR3 has 13 residues. Germline values: CDR1 LGHNT, CDR2 FRNRAP. About this clone itself: The antigen is not known.

The material sequenced was PBMCs. This TCR derives from a girl between 10 and 17 years old in good health and CMV-seropositive. V gene TRBV12-5 combines with J gene TRBJ2-5; TRBD1 agrees at 7 bases. CDR3 coding DNA: TGTGCTAGTGCGTTTGGGACAGAAGAGACCCAGTACTTC. Amino acid sequence: CASAFGTEETQYF.